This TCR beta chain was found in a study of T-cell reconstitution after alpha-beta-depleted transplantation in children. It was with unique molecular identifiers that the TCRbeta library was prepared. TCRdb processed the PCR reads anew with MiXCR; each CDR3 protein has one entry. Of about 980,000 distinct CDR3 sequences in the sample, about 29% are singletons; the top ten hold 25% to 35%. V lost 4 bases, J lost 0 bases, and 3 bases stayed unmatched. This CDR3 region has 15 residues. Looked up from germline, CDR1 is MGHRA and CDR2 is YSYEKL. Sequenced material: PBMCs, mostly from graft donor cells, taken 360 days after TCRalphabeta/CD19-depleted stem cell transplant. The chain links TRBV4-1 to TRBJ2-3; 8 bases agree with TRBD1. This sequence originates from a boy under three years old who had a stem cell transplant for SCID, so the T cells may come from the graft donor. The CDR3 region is CASSRTGTSTDTQYF. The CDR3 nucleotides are TGCGCCAGCAGCCGGACAGGGACCAGCACAGATACGCAGTATTTT.